This is a list of T cell receptor beta chains from one sample in a study of CD4 T cells in relation to SARS-CoV-2 and coronaviruses. Their antigen targets remain unknown. Sequencing used immunoSEQ multiplex PCR; TCRdb keeps in-frame clones, though not all of them. Among around 21,000 clones listed, roughly 66% were seen once. The material sequenced was CD4+ T cells from PBMCs, cultured in vitro. These TCRs come from a human donor in good health. CDR3s leave out the opening cysteine and the closing phenylalanine or tryptophan. The D gene is left open where the match is weak. Size is stated for part of the rows, as once, few or many counts, or as a class when the clone is expanded.

clone size: -; J gene: TRBJ1-3; D gene: -; V gene: TRBV7-9; CDR3 protein: ASSRGLQGWRNTIY
clone size: once; J gene: TRBJ2-3; D gene: TRBD2; V gene: TRBV19; CDR3 protein: ASSRTSGGAGVDTQY
clone size: -; J gene: TRBJ1-1; D gene: TRBD1; V gene: TRBV6-2/TRBV6-3; CDR3 protein: ASSYGTGSDTEAF
clone size: -; J gene: TRBJ2-3; D gene: -; V gene: TRBV19; CDR3 protein: ASTIQGGSSGRMSDTQY
clone size: few; J gene: TRBJ1-5; D gene: -; V gene: TRBV4-3; CDR3 protein: ASSLSPADQPQH
clone size: -; J gene: TRBJ2-2; D gene: TRBD2; V gene: TRBV4-3; CDR3 protein: ASSQGLAGVMGELF
clone size: -; J gene: TRBJ2-7; D gene: TRBD1; V gene: TRBV19; CDR3 protein: ASSIDRQGSEQY
clone size: -; J gene: TRBJ2-7; D gene: -; V gene: TRBV10-3; CDR3 protein: AIALSSGAYEQY
clone size: -; J gene: TRBJ2-7; D gene: TRBD2; V gene: TRBV7-2; CDR3 protein: ASSARGTSFEQY
clone size: -; J gene: TRBJ2-7; D gene: -; V gene: TRBV27; CDR3 protein: ASSSVRVRSYEQY
clone size: few; J gene: TRBJ1-6; D gene: -; V gene: TRBV4-2; CDR3 protein: ASSQGARYNSPLH
clone size: -; J gene: TRBJ2-5; D gene: TRBD2; V gene: TRBV3-1/TRBV3-2; CDR3 protein: ASSQDGAGGVEETQY
clone size: -; J gene: TRBJ2-3; D gene: -; V gene: TRBV5-5; CDR3 protein: ASSHRLGPSTDTQY
clone size: -; J gene: TRBJ2-3; D gene: -; V gene: TRBV10-3; CDR3 protein: AISVSAEDTQY
clone size: -; J gene: TRBJ2-3; D gene: TRBD2; V gene: TRBV6-1; CDR3 protein: ASSEALGTSGDTQY
clone size: few; J gene: TRBJ1-1; D gene: -; V gene: TRBV18; CDR3 protein: ASSPPERGNTEAF
clone size: -; J gene: TRBJ1-2; D gene: -; V gene: TRBV9; CDR3 protein: ASSVARAGNGYT
clone size: -; J gene: TRBJ2-7; D gene: -; V gene: TRBV2; CDR3 protein: ASRQDSLEQY
clone size: -; J gene: TRBJ1-2; D gene: -; V gene: TRBV18; CDR3 protein: ASSPLGNYGYT
clone size: -; J gene: TRBJ2-1; D gene: -; V gene: TRBV9; CDR3 protein: ASSARLIGNNEQF
clone size: -; J gene: TRBJ2-5; D gene: TRBD2; V gene: TRBV3-1/TRBV3-2; CDR3 protein: ASRLAGGQETQY
clone size: -; J gene: TRBJ1-1; D gene: -; V gene: TRBV18; CDR3 protein: ASSPGLTNTEAF
clone size: few; J gene: TRBJ1-6; D gene: -; V gene: TRBV7-2; CDR3 protein: ASRFASSYNSPLH
clone size: -; J gene: TRBJ1-1; D gene: TRBD1; V gene: TRBV29-1; CDR3 protein: SVVQGAQGTEAF
clone size: few; J gene: TRBJ1-2; D gene: TRBD1; V gene: TRBV6-5; CDR3 protein: ASSGENRGRGYT
clone size: -; J gene: TRBJ2-5; D gene: -; V gene: TRBV11-3; CDR3 protein: ASSLGHPDQETQY
clone size: -; J gene: TRBJ2-2; D gene: TRBD2; V gene: TRBV9; CDR3 protein: ASSVAAGAGELF
clone size: -; J gene: TRBJ2-3; D gene: -; V gene: TRBV4-3; CDR3 protein: ASSQAATRSQKDTQY
clone size: -; J gene: TRBJ2-1; D gene: TRBD2; V gene: TRBV7-8; CDR3 protein: ASSRTSGGNHEQF
clone size: -; J gene: TRBJ2-7; D gene: TRBD1; V gene: TRBV10-3; CDR3 protein: AISGYRGEQY
clone size: -; J gene: TRBJ2-2; D gene: TRBD1; V gene: TRBV4-1; CDR3 protein: ASSQAGQGYTGELF
clone size: few; J gene: TRBJ2-7; D gene: -; V gene: TRBV5-1; CDR3 protein: ASSEGSRYEQY
clone size: -; J gene: TRBJ1-2; D gene: TRBD1; V gene: TRBV12-3/TRBV12-4; CDR3 protein: ASSQRQGGYT
clone size: -; J gene: TRBJ1-2; D gene: TRBD1; V gene: TRBV5-5; CDR3 protein: ASSVTGSAAGYT
clone size: few; J gene: TRBJ1-2; D gene: TRBD1; V gene: TRBV20-1; CDR3 protein: RATGGIGYT
clone size: -; J gene: TRBJ2-1; D gene: TRBD2; V gene: TRBV7-3; CDR3 protein: ASSLRGSGRVNEQF
clone size: -; J gene: TRBJ2-5; D gene: TRBD2; V gene: TRBV7-8; CDR3 protein: ASSLQVLAGGIETQY
clone size: -; J gene: TRBJ1-1; D gene: -; V gene: TRBV18; CDR3 protein: ASSQGRAEAF
clone size: few; J gene: TRBJ2-3; D gene: -; V gene: TRBV29-1; CDR3 protein: SVSQGGTDTQY
clone size: -; J gene: TRBJ2-1; D gene: -; V gene: TRBV5-1; CDR3 protein: ASRYPTGHDSYNEQF
clone size: few; J gene: TRBJ2-7; D gene: TRBD2; V gene: TRBV12-3/TRBV12-4; CDR3 protein: ASSGSGTYEQY
clone size: -; J gene: TRBJ2-1; D gene: -; V gene: TRBV6-5; CDR3 protein: ASKRGSSYNEQF
clone size: -; J gene: TRBJ1-2; D gene: -; V gene: TRBV21-1; CDR3 protein: ASSKSSYYGYT
clone size: -; J gene: TRBJ2-7; D gene: -; V gene: TRBV3-1/TRBV3-2; CDR3 protein: ASSQETSSYEQY
clone size: few; J gene: TRBJ2-7; D gene: -; V gene: TRBV7-3; CDR3 protein: ASSPGSPPYEQY
clone size: few; J gene: TRBJ2-5; D gene: -; V gene: TRBV25-1; CDR3 protein: ASTEGSQETQY
clone size: -; J gene: TRBJ1-6; D gene: -; V gene: TRBV20-1; CDR3 protein: SASMESSYNSPLH
clone size: few; J gene: TRBJ1-3; D gene: -; V gene: TRBV6-2/TRBV6-3; CDR3 protein: ASSYAVTGNTIY
clone size: once; J gene: TRBJ2-1; D gene: TRBD2; V gene: TRBV7-8; CDR3 protein: ASGQREDGEQF
clone size: once; J gene: TRBJ1-5; D gene: TRBD1; V gene: TRBV5-5; CDR3 protein: ASSPGTGGNQPQH